This T cell receptor (beta chain) was identified during a study of blood T cell repertoires in COVID-19 (TCRdb year 2020). Concerning the study at large: Samples from collaborators originated in the United States, Italy and Spain and spanned both the acute and convalescent phases of COVID-19. The prospective study material was composed of cDNA or gDNA derived from T cells, B-cell-depleted T cells, or PBMCs. The dataset comprised deeply sampled blood TCRbeta repertoires from subjects exposed to, actively infected with, or recovered from COVID-19. The repertoires were released in a freely available public database intended as a resource for research on the immune response to SARS-CoV-2. Samples were obtained from the ongoing ImmuneRACE study (first 160 participants) and from 1,000 to 1,500 subjects provided by 6 global collaborators. Sample metadata almost always included a de-identified subject ID, COVID-19 status, age in years and sex. Where available, HLA class I and class II types were obtained from metadata supplied by the sample provider rather than from assay-based typing.

TCRbeta CDR3 regions were amplified from genomic DNA by means of the immunoSEQ Assay, a bias-controlled multiplex PCR. Per the source publication's procedure: The number of nucleated cells in each sample was estimated by amplification of reference gene primers within the assay. To quantify the absolute abundance of each unique TCRbeta CDR3 rearrangement, sequence reads were collapsed and filtered. Productive Simpson clonality was computed per sample as the square root of Simpson's diversity index over productive rearrangements. As stored in TCRdb, this immuneACCESS dataset retains in-frame rearrangements with V and J assigned. A fraction of the clones does not appear; measured against another copy, unresolved V genes explain less than half of the discrepancy, and the remainder lacks a known reason. D and trimming were read from the DNA, whereas the V and J calls and clone size are those reported in that table. This sample holds 150,000 to 200,000 clones; approximately 85% were observed only once. The ten largest clones add up to roughly 9% of the sample.

On this clone itself: Which antigen it targets is not known. Per-base quality was not reported, and no clone a single base away is much larger than it.

Participants in the prospective study were enrolled through a virtual design, were aged about 18 to 100 years, and lived in fewer than 30 United States geographic areas. In the prospective study, participants were assigned to cohorts based on the clinical history participants reported in a screening survey and a study questionnaire. For ImmuneRACE Cohort 3, a participant was defined as recovered based on two consecutive negative NP/OP PCR tests, clearance by a healthcare professional, or resolution of symptoms. Each participant in the prospective study had whole blood, serum and a nasopharyngeal or oropharyngeal swab collected by mobile phlebotomists. Participants in the prospective study had the option to provide additional blood draws and questionnaires over a 2-month period. Blood samples from the prospective study were shipped frozen or at room temperature prior to DNA extraction. Overall study results and their limits: Clinical and demographic metadata were provided uncurated, with the amount varying by source and participant.

Per the germline V gene, MDHEN is the CDR1 and SYDVKM is the CDR2. The germline V end is reduced by 5 bases and the J end by 4 bases; junction bases left unmatched: 7. The CDR3, cysteine through phenylalanine, is 15 amino acids long. Just the 45-base CDR3 DNA is kept, in frame starting at base 1. This clonotype was sampled from a woman aged 18-29 years who had recovered from COVID-19. The sequenced sample consisted of PBMCs or T cells enriched from blood (not recorded which). The sequence links TRBV28 to TRBJ1-5; a stretch of 8 junction bases matches TRBD1. The sequenced DNA: TGTGCCAGCAGTCCTGGGGACAGGATGAATCAGCCCCAGCATTTT. The resulting protein is CASSPGDRMNQPQHF.